A single sample gave rise to the 4 T cell receptor beta chains below, sequenced in a study of radiotherapy plus CTLA-4 blockade in lung cancer. Some clones are missing from TCRdb's copy, which holds only in-frame ones; the method was immunoSEQ multiplex PCR. The sample contains about 80,000 clones, more than 80% of which appear only once. This specimen consisted of peripheral blood, obtained from a patient treated with radiotherapy plus ipilimumab. The receptor source for this set is a human donor with non-small cell lung cancer who had stable disease on radiotherapy plus ipilimumab.

The chain has TRBV30 and TRBJ1-5; unclear D gene. The CDR3 totals 14 residues. Trimming cost V 1 base and J 0 bases, with 7 bases left between them. CDR1 and CDR2 (germline): GTSNPN, SVGIG (reference sequence). CDR3 sequence: CAWSGTASNQPQHF. CDR3 nucleotide sequence: TGTGCCTGGAGTGGGACGGCTAGCAATCAGCCCCAGCATTTT.

The chain couples TRBV19 to TRBJ2-1; the match to TRBD2 covers 15 bases. The V gene end was trimmed by 3 bases and the J gene end by 4 bases; junction bases not matched to a gene: 7. Germline V CDR1 and CDR2: LNHDA, SQIVND (reference sequence). This CDR3 region has 18 residues. CDR3 region: CASSIGTSGGTGYNEQFF. CDR3 bases: TGTGCCAGTAGTATCGGGACTAGCGGGGGGACGGGTTACAATGAGCAGTTCTTC.

The J gene is TRBJ2-7, the V gene TRBV6-1; 7 nucleotides agree with TRBD1. The germline gives CDR1 MNHNS, CDR2 SASEGT. V lost 5 bases, J lost 2 bases, and 3 bases stayed unmatched. The CDR3 loop spans 13 amino acids. The CDR3 DNA is TGTGCCAGCAGTCCGACAGGGACCTACGAGCAGTACTTC. This translates into CASSPTGTYEQYF.

The rearrangement joins TRBV11-2 to TRBJ2-5, with TRBD1 matching 9 bases. Germline-derived CDR1 and CDR2 are SGHAT and FQNNGV. CDR3 length: 14 residues. V lost 5 bases, J lost 6 bases, and 7 bases stayed unmatched. In DNA form, the CDR3 reads TGTGCCAGCAGCCCAGGGACAGGGTTGAAGACCCAGTACTTC. The encoded protein is CASSPGTGLKTQYF. Based on the CDR3 plus reference TRBV11-2 and TRBJ2-5, the full variable domain is EAGVAQSPRYKIIEKRQSVAFWCNPISGHATLYWYQQILGQGPKLLIQFQNNGVVDDSQLPKDRFSAERLKGVDSTLKIQPAKLEDSAVYLCASSPGTGLKTQYFGPGTRLLVL.